This TCR beta chain was sequenced during a study of OX40 agonist ivuxolimab in advanced cancers. Study information: Hepatocellular carcinoma, melanoma, renal cell or head and neck cancer affected the dose-escalation patients.

It was autoimmune disease history or systemic immunosuppression that excluded patients. Sampling times: baseline, cycle 4 day 1, cycle 7 day 1. As regards this clone: Its target is not known.

Assay used: immunoSEQ multiplex PCR; TCRdb lists only in-frame clones, some missing. The data show 76,000 or so clones, with approximately 86% seen just once and just over 0.75% held by the top ten. Points from the study as a whole: On average, a greater number of expanded clones characterised CD8+ T cells relative to CD4+.

This CDR3 spans 19 amino acids. After removal of 5 bases from V and 3 bases from J, the junction contained 21 bases not matched to a gene. Germline-derived CDR1 and CDR2 are LNHDA and SQIVND (reference sequence). The specimen comprised CD4+ or CD8+ T cells sorted from blood, sampled in a trial of the OX40 agonist ivuxolimab. This rearrangement joins TRBV19 to TRBJ2-7, with 8 positions matching TRBD1. The receptor was derived from an adult with an advanced solid tumor such as melanoma, head and neck, liver or kidney cancer. The CDR3 DNA reads TGTGCCAGTAGTGCCCAAGGGACAGGCCTAGTTACGGGACTCTACGAGCAGTACTTC. Amino acid sequence: CASSAQGTGLVTGLYEQYF.